These 22 T cell receptor beta chains were all obtained from the same sample, sequenced in a study of shared clonotypes between healthy human individuals. TCRdb keeps only in-frame clones here, not all; method: immunoSEQ multiplex PCR. In the table there are some 1.5 million clones, roughly 96% of which are singletons. Sequenced sample: naive CD4+ T cells sorted from blood. Subset specified: CD45RA+ positively selected. These receptor sequences come from a man younger than 45 in good health.

The table lists this clone with a count of one. The same CDR3 can be traced to other DNA sequences in this sample. V is TRBV7-2 and J is TRBJ2-1, with D hard to call. This CDR3 spans 14 amino acids. Germline V gives CDR1 SGHTA, CDR2 FQGNSA. Trimming left V 1 base short and J 3 bases short, with 7 bases between. CDR3 sequence: CASSLVPDYNEQFF. The CDR3 DNA reads as TGTGCCAGCAGCTTAGTTCCAGACTACAATGAGCAGTTCTTC.

The chain employs TRBV15 and TRBJ2-1, with TRBD2 matching over 7 bases. Germline V lookup: CDR1 LNHNV, CDR2 YYDKDF (reference sequence). Trimming at V came to 5 bases and at J to 1 base, leaving 5 bases not matched to a gene. The CDR3 covers 15 residues. CDR3 sequence reads: CATSGGRASYNEQFF. Here the CDR3 DNA reads TGTGCCACCAGCGGGGGGAGGGCTTCCTACAATGAGCAGTTCTTC.

This chain connects TRBV7-2 to TRBJ2-1; no reliable D call. Looked up from germline, CDR1 is SGHTA and CDR2 is FQGNSA. V lost 1 base and J lost 7, with 8 bases in between. The CDR3 covers 13 residues. The CDR3 sequence is CASSLGVFNEQFF. The DNA for the CDR3 is TGTGCCAGCAGCTTAGGGGTATTTAATGAGCAGTTCTTC.

In nucleotides, the CDR3 is TGTGCCAGCAGCTTAGCCGGGAGGAGTGACAATGAGCAGTTCTTC. It specifies CASSLAGRSDNEQFF. The chain combines TRBV11-2 with TRBJ2-1; 7 bases fit TRBD2. CDR1 and CDR2 (germline): SGHAT, FQNNGV. With 1 base clipped from V and 5 bases from J, the junction kept 5 bases outside the gene matches. The CDR3 is 15 amino acids.

This clone has a single count. The chain has TRBV4-2 and TRBJ2-3; TRBD2 matches at 15 bases. Germline V CDR1 and CDR2: LGHNA, YNFKEQ. The CDR3 runs 19 residues. V lost 3 bases, J lost 2 bases, and 9 bases stayed unmatched. This chain's CDR3 is CASSQRGLAGGSPTDTQYF. CDR3 bases: TGTGCCAGCAGCCAGCGGGGACTAGCGGGAGGTTCCCCCACAGATACGCAGTATTTT.

This rearrangement joins TRBV19 to TRBJ2-3, with D possibly matching TRBD1 (5 bases). Germline CDR1 and CDR2: LNHDA and SQIVND (reference sequence). CDR3 length equals 14 residues. Trimming removed 6 bases from V and 3 bases from J, with 13 bases in between. CDR3 in DNA: TGTGCCAGTAGACAGGAAGGCGCGACAGATACGCAGTATTTT. It yields the protein CASRQEGATDTQYF.

J is TRBJ1-2 and V is TRBV30; D is undetermined. The CDR3 consists of 11 residues. Per germline, CDR1 GTSNPN and CDR2 SVGIG (reference sequence). Deletions cut 2 bases from V and 8 bases from J, with 9 bases between. The CDR3 reads CAWSHGAGYTF. The CDR3 DNA sequence: TGTGCCTGGAGTCACGGCGCGGGCTACACCTTC.

In regard to this clone: The sample has other DNA sequences that encode this CDR3 too. The J gene is TRBJ2-2, the V gene TRBV7-2; perhaps TRBD2 as D (5 bases). CDR3 size: 14 residues. Trimming removed 3 bases at V and 2 bases at J, with 7 bases between. Germline V gives CDR1 SGHTA, CDR2 FQGNSA. This CDR3 reads CASSLGRNTGELFF. The CDR3 nucleotides read TGTGCCAGCAGCTTGGGGAGAAACACCGGGGAGCTGTTTTTT.

CDR3 loop: CASSLNGVGELFF. CDR3 nucleotides: TGTGCCAGCAGCCTGAATGGTGTCGGGGAGCTGTTTTTT. This chain uses TRBV27 with TRBJ2-2, with D uncertain. The CDR3 length is 13 residues. Germline CDR1 MNHEY, CDR2 SMNVEV (reference sequence). Trimming removed 6 bases at V and 7 bases at J, with 12 bases between.

The chain is built from TRBV25-1 and TRBJ1-1, with D perhaps matching TRBD1 (5 bases). The V gene lost 4 bases and the J gene lost 7 bases, with 16 bases spanning the gap. This CDR3 spans 14 amino acids. CDR1 and CDR2 (germline): MGHDK, SYGVNS. The DNA of the CDR3 is TGTGCCAGCAGTGGCTTAAGGGGTCTGAGTGAAGCTTTCTTT. Its translation: CASSGLRGLSEAFF. Full variable domain (remainder filled in from reference TRBV25-1 and TRBJ1-1): EADIYQTPRYLVIGTGKKITLECSQTMGHDKMYWYQQDPGMELHLIHYSYGVNSTEKGDLSSESTVSRIRTEHFPLTLESARPSHTSQYLCASSGLRGLSEAFFGQGTRLTVV.

V usage is TRBV29-1 and J usage is TRBJ1-1; no clear D. Germline loops: CDR1 SQVTM, CDR2 ANQGSEA. This CDR3 comprises 13 residues. V was pared by 4 bases and J by 0 bases, with 9 bases between. The CDR3 is CSVGKKLNTEAFF. The CDR3 nucleotides read TGCAGCGTTGGGAAGAAGTTGAACACTGAAGCTTTCTTT.

The V call is TRBV5-5, the J call TRBJ1-5; the D gene is possibly TRBD1 (5 bases). Trimming shortened V by 2 bases and J by 3 bases, and 9 bases separated the two germline ends. Germline lookup yields CDR1 SGHKS and CDR2 YYEKEE (reference sequence). This CDR3 is built from 14 residues. The CDR3 protein is CASSFTGNNQPQHF. CDR3 DNA sequence: TGTGCCAGCAGCTTTACAGGCAACAATCAGCCCCAGCATTTT. The variable domain in full, with the rest retrieved from reference TRBV5-5 and TRBJ1-5, is DAGVTQSPTHLIKTRGQQVTLRCSPISGHKSVSWYQQVLGQGPQFIFQYYEKEERGRGNFPDRFSARQFPNYSSELNVNALLLGDSALYLCASSFTGNNQPQHFGDGTRLSIL.

The chain uses TRBV12-5 and TRBJ2-1; TRBD2 aligns across 7 bases. The germline V gene encodes CDR1 LGHNT and CDR2 FRNRAP. CDR3 length: 18 residues. V trimming: 3 bases; J trimming: 1 base; junction bases outside the gene matches: 12. The CDR3 region is CASGLSPPGRASYNEQFF. The CDR3 coding sequence is TGTGCTAGTGGTTTATCTCCCCCGGGGAGGGCGTCCTACAATGAGCAGTTCTTC.

The CDR3 loop is CASSYSLGAEKLFF. Written as DNA, the CDR3 is TGTGCCAGCAGTTACTCGTTAGGAGCTGAAAAACTGTTTTTT. J is TRBJ1-4 and V is TRBV6-6; unclear D gene. Trimming took 0 bases from V and 7 from J, leaving 9 bases between them. This CDR3 spans 14 amino acids. Germline assignment: CDR1 MNHNY and CDR2 SVGAGI (reference sequence).

V is TRBV5-1 and J is TRBJ2-1; 13 bases fit TRBD2. CDR1 is SGHRS, CDR2 YFSETQ, per germline. V trimming: 1 base; J trimming: 7 bases; junction bases outside the gene matches: 2. CDR3 length equals 15 residues. The DNA of the CDR3 is TGCGCCAGCAGCTTGTCGACTAGCGGGGGGAATGAGCAGTTCTTC. This translates into CASSLSTSGGNEQFF.

The chain links TRBV29-1 to TRBJ1-1; 9 bases are shared with TRBD1. The CDR3 totals 13 residues. CDR1 and CDR2 from the germline V gene are SQVTM and ANQGSEA. V dropped 6 bases and J dropped 4; count of bases not matched to a gene: 6. CDR3 DNA sequence: TGCAGCGTACAGAACAGGGGGCTCACTGAAGCTTTCTTT. Translated: CSVQNRGLTEAFF.

V gene TRBV21-1 combines with J gene TRBJ2-2; no check of the table's D call, TRBD2, against the DNA was made. TRBV21-1 is a recognized pseudogene. The CDR3 is 16 residues long. CDR3 DNA sequence: TGTGCCAGCAGCAAACACCAGCGGAAGAACACCGGGGAGCTGTTTTTT. Amino acid sequence: CASSKHQRKNTGELFF.

The J gene is TRBJ2-2, the V gene TRBV30; D gene ambiguous. Germline lookup yields CDR1 GTSNPN and CDR2 SVGIG (reference sequence). CDR3 length: 14 amino acids. Trimming cost V 2 bases and J 7 bases, with 14 bases left between them. CDR3: CAWSWSLKGGELFF. The DNA of the CDR3 is TGTGCCTGGAGTTGGAGCTTGAAGGGCGGGGAGCTGTTTTTT.

The gene calls are TRBV7-3 and TRBJ2-1; no firm D call. The length of the CDR3 is 17 residues. V lost 4 bases, J lost 2 bases, and 18 bases lay in between. Per germline, CDR1 SGHTA and CDR2 FQGTGA. The CDR3 sequence is CASSSTVVAATYNEQFF. The CDR3 DNA sequence: TGTGCCAGCAGCTCTACCGTAGTGGCGGCCACCTACAATGAGCAGTTCTTC.

The chain uses TRBV28 and TRBJ1-2, with no clear D. The CDR3 is 14 residues long. The V gene's germline CDR1 is MDHEN and CDR2 SYDVKM. Between the trimmed V and J ends, which lost 3 bases and 0 bases, there was a span of 8 bases. The CDR3 reads CASSFQNSNYGYTF. The CDR3 nucleotides read TGTGCCAGCAGTTTCCAGAATTCTAACTATGGCTACACCTTC.

The rearrangement uses TRBV11-2 and TRBJ1-2, with 8 positions matching TRBD1. CDR3 length: 15 residues. Germline V gene data show CDR1 as SGHAT and CDR2 as FQNNGV. Unmatched junction bases numbered 7, after V lost 3 bases and J lost 4 bases. The CDR3 sequence is CASSLGTGLTYGYTF. Written as DNA, the CDR3 is TGTGCCAGCAGCTTGGGGACAGGCCTCACCTATGGCTACACCTTC.

The chain has TRBV2 and TRBJ2-2; D ambiguous. V was cut by 11 bases and J by 5 bases, with 12 bases left in between. CDR1 and CDR2 (germline): SNHLY, FYNNEI. The CDR3 runs to 12 residues. As DNA, the CDR3 is TGTGCCTCCCAAGGAGAAACCGGGGAGCTGTTTTTT. This encodes CASQGETGELFF.